A single sample is the source of the 29 T cell receptor beta chains below, sequenced in a study of OX40 agonist ivuxolimab in advanced cancers. Sequencing used immunoSEQ multiplex PCR; TCRdb keeps in-frame clones, though not all of them. The data hold 65,000 to 95,000 clones, with around 90% observed a single time. Sample: CD4+ or CD8+ T cells sorted from blood, taken in a trial of the OX40 agonist ivuxolimab. Source of these receptors: an adult with an advanced solid tumor such as melanoma, head and neck, liver or kidney cancer.

This chain uses TRBV28 with TRBJ2-7, with 9 bases aligning to TRBD2. The CDR3 spans 16 residues. Germline V gene data show CDR1 as MDHEN and CDR2 as SYDVKM. The V and J ends lost 5 bases and 3 bases, in that order; junction bases with no gene match: 11. CDR3 in DNA: TGTGCCAGCAGTACCCATGAGCGGGGGGCTGGCTACGAGCAGTACGTC. Protein: CASSTHERGAGYEQYV.

Worth noting for this clone: The same CDR3 arises from other DNA sequences in this sample as well. J is TRBJ1-1 and V is TRBV27; D remains ambiguous. Germline CDR1 reads MNHEY; CDR2 reads SMNVEV (reference sequence). The V end was cut by 2 bases, the J end by 0 bases, with 7 bases between. This CDR3 has 14 residues. CDR3 residues: CASSLDRLNTEAFF. The CDR3 DNA reads as TGTGCCAGCAGTTTAGACCGATTGAACACTGAAGCTTTCTTT.

The rearrangement links TRBV7-2 to TRBJ2-3, with D hard to call. This CDR3 contains 11 residues. Germline CDR1 is SGHTA and CDR2 is FQGNSA. V was clipped by 6 bases and J by 7 bases, with 8 bases between them. The CDR3 sequence: CASRPSYTQYF. For the CDR3, the DNA is TGTGCCAGCAGGCCCTCGTATACGCAGTATTTT. Filled out from reference TRBV7-2 and TRBJ2-3, the complete variable domain reads GAGVSQSPSNKVTEKGKDVELRCDPISGHTALYWYRQSLGQGLEFLIYFQGNSAPDKSGLPSDRFSAERTGGSVSTLTIQRTQQEDSAVYLCASRPSYTQYFGPGTRLTVL.

The chain joins TRBV6-1 to TRBJ2-1, with 8 bases that match TRBD1. V was pared by 6 bases and J by 4 bases, with 8 bases of the junction left unmatched. This CDR3 is built from 15 residues. CDR1 is MNHNS, CDR2 SASEGT, per germline. The CDR3 sequence is CASSRGTGLYNEQFF. CDR3 in DNA: TGTGCCAGCAGCCGTGGGACAGGACTTTACAATGAGCAGTTCTTC.

The chain carries TRBV27 and TRBJ2-3; 8 nucleotides agree with TRBD2. V lost 4 bases and J lost 0; bases outside the gene matches: 12. This CDR3 has 18 residues. The germline gives CDR1 MNHEY, CDR2 SMNVEV (reference sequence). The CDR3 loop reads CASSYRSPAGASTDTQYF. As DNA, the CDR3 is TGTGCCAGCAGTTACCGATCACCAGCGGGGGCTAGCACAGATACGCAGTATTTT.

V gene TRBV5-4 combines with J gene TRBJ2-1; weak D call: TRBD1 (6 bases). V gave up 1 base and J gave up 4 bases, with 12 bases separating them. CDR1 is SGHNT, CDR2 YYREEE, per germline (reference sequence). This CDR3 has 15 amino acids. CDR3 DNA: TGTGCCAGCAGCTTGTCTGGGGGCAGTTACAATGAGCAGTTCTTC. This codes for CASSLSGGSYNEQFF.

The rearrangement uses TRBV25-1 and TRBJ1-1; D gene unclear. V was pared by 2 bases and J by 6 bases, with 19 bases between. CDR3 length: 16 amino acids. Germline CDR1 and CDR2: MGHDK and SYGVNS. The CDR3 DNA reads TGTGCCAGCAGTGAACCGGGAACACTTGGTCTCGCTGAAGCTTTCTTT. Amino acid sequence: CASSEPGTLGLAEAFF.

V is TRBV6-5 and J is TRBJ1-2, with unresolved D. The CDR3 is made up of 14 amino acids. CDR1 is MNHEY, CDR2 SVGAGI, per germline. The V end lost 3 bases, the J end lost 5 bases, and 13 bases lay between the germline ends. The CDR3 DNA is TGTGCCAGCAGTTATCAATATACGGATTATGGCTACACCTTC. Translation gives CASSYQYTDYGYTF.

The CDR3 protein is CSVRDRGSQPQHF. The CDR3 nucleotides read TGCAGCGTCCGGGACAGGGGGTCTCAGCCCCAGCATTTT. This sequence joins TRBV29-1 and TRBJ1-5; 11 nucleotides match TRBD1. V shed 6 bases and J 6 bases; nucleotides not matched to a gene: 4. Germline CDR1 reads SQVTM; CDR2 reads ANQGSEA. The CDR3 covers 13 residues. The complete variable domain, with remaining parts taken from reference TRBV29-1 and TRBJ1-5, reads SAVISQKPSRDICQRGTSLTIQCQVDSQVTMMFWYRQQPGQSLTLIATANQGSEATYESGFVIDKFPISRPNLTFSTLTVSNMSPEDSSIYLCSVRDRGSQPQHFGDGTRLSIL.

CDR3 protein: CASQAEDSSSGNTIYF. The CDR3 region has the DNA TGTGCCAGCCAAGCCGAAGACAGCAGCTCTGGAAACACCATATATTTT. The rearrangement links TRBV18 to TRBJ1-3, with D possibly matching TRBD1 (5 bases). The CDR3 covers 16 residues. CDR1 and CDR2 from the germline V gene are KGHSH and LQKENI. Trimming cost V 8 bases and J 0 bases, with 17 bases left between them.

The chain links TRBV4-1 to TRBJ2-3; 9 bases are a match to TRBD2. Germline lookup yields CDR1 MGHRA and CDR2 YSYEKL. The ends lost 2 bases at V and 6 bases at J; junction bases unmatched: 12. The CDR3 extends over 17 amino acids. CDR3 DNA sequence: TGCGCCAGCAGCCAAAGGGTCAGCGGGGGGCCGGGTGATACGCAGTATTTT. It translates to CASSQRVSGGPGDTQYF.

The rearrangement uses TRBV27 and TRBJ1-4; a possible D gene is TRBD1 (6 bases). There are 16 residues in the CDR3. The germline gives CDR1 MNHEY, CDR2 SMNVEV (reference sequence). Trimming left V 6 bases short and J 6 bases short, with 20 bases between. The CDR3 DNA sequence: TGTGCCAGCAGCTCGTTCCAGGGGTTTGGCGATGAAAAACTGTTTTTT. It yields the protein CASSSFQGFGDEKLFF.

The V and J genes are TRBV6-5 and TRBJ2-4, with 12 nucleotides matching TRBD1. Germline V CDR1 and CDR2: MNHEY, SVGAGI. This CDR3 has 15 residues. The J segment lost 8 bases and the V segment lost 2 bases, leaving 4 bases of the junction unmatched. The CDR3 nucleotides read TGTGCCAGCAGTTACGAGGGACAGGGGGCTTACATTCAGTACTTC. Translating it yields CASSYEGQGAYIQYF.

The rearrangement uses TRBV7-9 and TRBJ1-3; no firm D call. Germline loops: CDR1 SEHNR, CDR2 FQNEAQ (reference sequence). There are 13 residues in the CDR3. Trimming took off 1 base at V and 4 bases at J, with 5 bases between the two ends. The CDR3 is CASSLVAGNTIYF. The CDR3 DNA sequence: TGTGCCAGCAGCTTAGTTGCGGGAAACACCATATATTTT.

The chain couples TRBV5-1 to TRBJ1-5; TRBD1 is a possible D gene (6 bases). From germline, CDR1 is SGHRS and CDR2 YFSETQ. This CDR3 is 14 amino acids long. Trimming took off 1 base at V and 1 base at J, with 6 bases between the two ends. CDR3 sequence: CASSLTGSNQPQHF. In DNA form, the CDR3 reads TGCGCCAGCAGCTTGACAGGGAGCAATCAGCCCCAGCATTTT.

The V gene is TRBV6-1, the J gene TRBJ1-1; the match to TRBD1 covers 7 bases. CDR1 is MNHNS and CDR2 is SASEGT in the germline V gene. V lost 1 base, J lost 3 bases, and 5 bases stayed unmatched. This CDR3 is built from 15 residues. DNA for the CDR3: TGTGCCAGCAGTGAAGAGGGGGCCGGGGACACTGAAGCTTTCTTT. Translating it yields CASSEEGAGDTEAFF.

J is TRBJ1-1 and V is TRBV5-6, with D unresolved. Germline V gives CDR1 SGHDT, CDR2 YYEEEE. This CDR3 contains 13 residues. The germline V and J ends were trimmed by 4 bases and 3 bases, with 10 bases remaining between them. The CDR3 coding sequence is TGTGCCAGCAGCCTCAGCTACTACACTGAAGCTTTCTTT. Translated: CASSLSYYTEAFF.

The chain employs TRBV25-1 and TRBJ2-1, with 9 bases identical to TRBD1. Losses at the gene ends were 4 bases for V and 8 bases for J; bases not matched to a gene: 6. The CDR3 length is 14 residues. Germline loops: CDR1 MGHDK, CDR2 SYGVNS. The CDR3 protein is CASSAGQGSHEQFF. CDR3 sequence (DNA): TGTGCCAGCAGTGCCGGACAGGGGTCCCATGAGCAGTTCTTC.

The chain joins TRBV6-5 to TRBJ1-3; D is unclear. Germline loops: CDR1 MNHEY, CDR2 SVGAGI. This CDR3 is 14 amino acids long. The ends were cut back, 7 bases at V and 2 bases at J, with 12 bases in the middle. The CDR3 DNA follows: TGTGCCAGCACCCTTAAGGGTGCTGGAAACACCATATATTTT. Translating it yields CASTLKGAGNTIYF.

This clone was picked up one time. The V call is TRBV5-1, the J call TRBJ2-4; perhaps D is TRBD1 or TRBD2 (6 bases each). V was pared by 4 bases and J by 8 bases, with 16 bases between. The CDR3 is 14 residues long. The germline V gene has CDR1 SGHRS and CDR2 YFSETQ. CDR3 bases: TGCGCCAGCAGCCTGAGGGGGGCCGAGGACATTCAGTACTTC. It specifies CASSLRGAEDIQYF.

The genes are TRBV19 and TRBJ2-1; 10 bases line up with TRBD2. The germline CDR1 and CDR2 sequences are LNHDA and SQIVND (reference sequence). Trimming removed 2 bases from V and 9 bases from J; junction bases left unmatched: 4. The CDR3 is made up of 14 amino acids. The CDR3 sequence is CASSINLAGAEQFF. The CDR3 region has the DNA TGTGCCAGTAGTATAAATCTAGCGGGGGCTGAGCAGTTCTTC.

V is TRBV2 and J is TRBJ2-7, with D perhaps TRBD2 (5 bases). V was clipped by 6 bases and J by 2 bases, with 14 bases between them. The length of the CDR3 is 14 residues. Germline values: CDR1 SNHLY, CDR2 FYNNEI. The CDR3 region is CASSGLINAYEQYF. Here the CDR3 DNA reads TGTGCCAGCAGCGGACTGATAAACGCCTACGAGCAGTACTTC. The variable domain in full, with the rest retrieved from reference TRBV2 and TRBJ2-7, is EPEVTQTPSHQVTQMGQEVILRCVPISNHLYFYWYRQILGQKVEFLVSFYNNEISEKSEIFDDQFSVERPDGSNFTLKIRSTKLEDSAMYFCASSGLINAYEQYFGPGTRLTVT.

V is TRBV29-1 and J is TRBJ1-2, with D possibly matching TRBD1 (5 bases). This CDR3 is built from 12 residues. CDR1 is SQVTM and CDR2 is ANQGSEA in the germline V gene. V was shortened by 4 bases and J by 6 bases, with 12 bases between the two germline ends. CDR3 nucleotides: TGCAGCGTTGTGTCAGGGAACGATGGCTACACCTTC. Its translation: CSVVSGNDGYTF.

The rearrangement links TRBV27 to TRBJ1-4, with D perhaps TRBD1 (6 bases). V lost 3 bases, J lost 7 bases, and 9 bases lay in between. Germline V gives CDR1 MNHEY, CDR2 SMNVEV (reference sequence). The length of the CDR3 is 13 residues. The CDR3 spells CASSFRGREKLFF. The CDR3 nucleotides are TGTGCCAGCAGTTTTCGGGGGCGTGAAAAACTGTTTTTT.

This clone was recorded only once. Within the sample, other DNA sequences also encode this same CDR3. The V gene is TRBV6-6, the J gene TRBJ1-5; no clear D. Trimming pared 6 bases from V and 0 bases from J, leaving 12 bases between. Looked up from germline, CDR1 is MNHNY and CDR2 is SVGAGI (reference sequence). The CDR3 totals 15 residues. CDR3 bases: TGTGCCAGCAGCGGGCAGGCTACTAGCAATCAGCCCCAGCATTTT. As protein: CASSGQATSNQPQHF.

The chain recombines TRBV9 with TRBJ2-3, with D perhaps matching TRBD2 (7 bases). The V gene lost 4 bases and the J gene lost 3 bases, with 15 bases spanning the gap. Germline V CDR1 and CDR2: SGDLS, YYNGEE. The CDR3 totals 15 residues. CDR3 amino acids: CASSRGGNPTDTQYF. CDR3 in DNA: TGTGCCAGCAGCAGGGGGGGTAACCCTACAGATACGCAGTATTTT.

The V call is TRBV15, the J call TRBJ1-5, with 11 bases fitting TRBD1. Germline loops: CDR1 LNHNV, CDR2 YYDKDF (reference sequence). The CDR3 totals 14 residues. V lost 5 bases, J lost 4 bases, and 1 base stayed unmatched. The CDR3 protein is CATSGDRGNQPQHF. The DNA for the CDR3 is TGTGCCACCAGCGGGGACAGGGGGAATCAGCCCCAGCATTTT.

The J gene is TRBJ1-1, the V gene TRBV28; D is unresolved. Deletions cut 7 bases from V and 4 bases from J, with 10 bases between. Germline CDR1 is MDHEN and CDR2 is SYDVKM. This CDR3 has 12 residues. The chain's CDR3 is CASTIVGTEAFF. The DNA for the CDR3 is TGTGCCAGCACCATTGTTGGCACTGAAGCTTTCTTT.

The chain links TRBV18 to TRBJ1-4; no reliable D call. The length of the CDR3 is 13 residues. From germline, CDR1 is KGHSH and CDR2 LQKENI. The CDR3 DNA is TGTGCGACACGAGGGATTATTTCTGAAAAACTGTTTTTT. This codes for CATRGIISEKLFF.